This entry lists 11 T cell receptor beta chains sequenced from one sample in a study of T-cell memory formation after mild COVID-19. In TCRdb, the 5' RACE reads were re-called with MiXCR into one record per CDR3 protein. The profile shows around 450,000 distinct CDR3 sequences, roughly 20% of them singletons. Sequenced input: PBMCs or a T cell subset sorted from them (not recorded which). The receptors stem from an adult woman who had mild COVID-19 (a few samples of this study predate the infection). Cell type and time point are not known.

The V call is TRBV6-5, the J call TRBJ2-7, with 8 bases matching TRBD1. With V trimmed by 2 bases and J by 2 bases, 5 bases remained unmatched. This CDR3 has 15 amino acids. CDR1 MNHEY and CDR2 SVGAGI come from the germline V gene. The CDR3 coding sequence is TGTGCCAGCAGTTACAGGACAGGGATCCCCTACGAGCAGTACTTC. It codes for CASSYRTGIPYEQYF.

The CDR3 spells CSAPYSGEETQYF. The CDR3 nucleotides read TGCAGTGCTCCCTATAGCGGGGAAGAGACCCAGTACTTC. The chain joins TRBV20-1 to TRBJ2-5; 8 bases are a match to TRBD2. This CDR3 comprises 13 residues. After removal of 5 bases from V and 3 bases from J, the junction contained 5 bases not matched to a gene. CDR1 is DFQATT and CDR2 is SNEGSKA in the germline V gene (reference sequence).

Only a few counts were recorded for this clonotype. The chain recombines TRBV7-3 with TRBJ2-5; TRBD2 agrees at 9 bases. The ends lost 5 bases at V and 5 bases at J; junction bases unmatched: 6. This CDR3 comprises 14 residues. Germline assignment: CDR1 SGHTA and CDR2 FQGTGA. The CDR3 DNA sequence: TGTGCCAGCAGCCCGTATGCGGGGGGGGAGACCCAGTACTTC. Protein product: CASSPYAGGETQYF.

V gene TRBV4-2 combines with J gene TRBJ1-1; D possibly corresponds to TRBD1 (5 bases). The CDR3 is made up of 15 amino acids. CDR1 and CDR2 (germline): LGHNA, YNFKEQ. V was shortened by 0 bases and J by 4 bases, with 12 bases between the two germline ends. The DNA of the CDR3 is TGTGCCAGCAGCCAAGATGAAACGGGGGGCACTGAAGCTTTCTTT. Residues: CASSQDETGGTEAFF.

This clonotype has only one observation. The chain uses TRBV15 and TRBJ2-7, with TRBD1 as a possible D gene (6 bases). V dropped 6 bases and J dropped 5 bases, with 20 bases sitting between them. This CDR3 spans 15 amino acids. CDR1 is LNHNV, CDR2 YYDKDF, per germline (reference sequence). As DNA, the CDR3 is TGTGCCACCAGTCATACACCCTCTACAGGGCACGAGCAGTACTTC. Protein: CATSHTPSTGHEQYF.

The chain carries TRBV4-2 and TRBJ2-1; D ambiguous. Trimming removed 4 bases at V and 10 bases at J, with 17 bases between. Germline CDR1 reads LGHNA; CDR2 reads YNFKEQ. The CDR3 has 14 amino acids. CDR3 loop: CASSLDQTAREQFF. As DNA, the CDR3 is TGTGCCAGCAGCCTCGATCAGACCGCCAGAGAGCAGTTCTTC.

The chain joins TRBV6-2 or TRBV6-3 to TRBJ2-1; 10 nucleotides match TRBD2. The ends lost 5 bases at V and 0 bases at J; junction bases unmatched: 7. Germline V lookup: CDR1 MNHEY, CDR2 SVGEGT. This CDR3 comprises 17 residues. The CDR3 loop reads CASSPGLARFSYNEQFF. In DNA, the CDR3 is TGTGCCAGCAGTCCGGGACTAGCGAGATTCTCCTACAATGAGCAGTTCTTC.

This chain connects TRBV7-8 to TRBJ2-1; D not certain. Germline V gene data show CDR1 as SGHVS and CDR2 as FQNEAQ. The length of the CDR3 is 15 residues. V lost 5 bases, J lost 3 bases, and 14 bases lay in between. This CDR3 is CASSLHNQNYNEQFF. The CDR3 bases are TGTGCCAGCAGCCTACACAACCAAAACTACAATGAGCAGTTCTTC.

This clonotype was recorded a few times. This chain uses TRBV6-5 with TRBJ2-4; TRBD1 aligns across 9 bases. The CDR3 is 14 amino acids. The trim removed 6 bases at V and 4 bases at J, leaving 4 bases unmatched. Germline CDR1 reads MNHEY; CDR2 reads SVGAGI. CDR3 amino acids: CASSAGQGKNIQYF. CDR3 DNA sequence: TGTGCCAGCAGCGCCGGACAGGGGAAAAACATTCAGTACTTC.

This clonotype occurred a few times. The chain uses TRBV10-3 and TRBJ1-1; TRBD1 might be the D (6 bases). The CDR3 covers 13 residues. V lost 0 bases and J lost 11, with 13 bases in between. Germline V lookup: CDR1 ENHRY, CDR2 SYGVKD. CDR3 nucleotide sequence: TGTGCCATCAGTGAGTCTGAGGGGACACTGGCTTTCTTT. This codes for CAISESEGTLAFF.

The chain's CDR3 is CASSLPDNQETQYF. DNA of the CDR3: TGTGCCAGCAGCTTACCGGACAACCAAGAGACCCAGTACTTC. This rearrangement joins TRBV11-2 to TRBJ2-5, with a tentative D call TRBD1 (5 bases). This CDR3 has 14 residues. The V end lost 2 bases, the J end lost 0 bases, and 7 bases lay between the germline ends. The germline gives CDR1 SGHAT, CDR2 FQNNGV.